The rows below give T cell receptor beta chains drawn from one sample of a study of technical replicates of blood from several donors. Measured with immunoSEQ multiplex PCR; TCRdb has only the in-frame clones, and not every one. The data hold roughly 87,000 clones, with approximately 93% observed a single time. Sequencing was done on a sample of T cells isolated from PBMCs. Every receptor here comes from a human donor in good health. Each CDR3 is given with its conserved first and last residue. The D gene is left open where the match is weak.

D gene: TRBD1
V gene: TRBV11-1
J gene: TRBJ1-2
CDR3 protein: CASSPRDRSRGPTNYGYTF
CDR3 DNA: TGTGCCAGCAGCCCACGGGACAGATCGCGGGGTCCTACTAACTATGGCTACACCTTC

D gene: .
V gene: TRBV5-1
J gene: TRBJ1-1
CDR3 protein: CASRFRGSEAFF
CDR3 DNA: TGCGCCAGCAGATTCAGGGGTTCTGAAGCTTTCTTT

D gene: .
V gene: TRBV18
J gene: TRBJ1-1
CDR3 protein: CASSPVGVNTEAFF
CDR3 DNA: TGTGCCAGCTCACCAGTCGGGGTGAACACTGAAGCTTTCTTT

D gene: TRBD2
V gene: TRBV5-1
J gene: TRBJ2-2
CDR3 protein: CASSLVSGRAGGELFF
CDR3 DNA: TGCGCCAGCAGCTTGGTCAGCGGGAGGGCCGGCGGGGAGCTGTTTTTT

D gene: .
V gene: TRBV30
J gene: TRBJ1-2
CDR3 protein: CAWSVGRANYGYTF
CDR3 DNA: TGTGCCTGGAGTGTGGGGAGAGCTAACTATGGCTACACCTTC

D gene: TRBD1
V gene: TRBV11-3
J gene: TRBJ1-2
CDR3 protein: CASSFRQGGGYTF
CDR3 DNA: TGTGCCAGCAGCTTCCGACAGGGAGGCGGCTACACCTTC

D gene: .
V gene: TRBV7-3
J gene: TRBJ2-1
CDR3 protein: CASSLGVVDEQFF
CDR3 DNA: TGTGCCAGCAGCCTCGGTGTGGTCGATGAGCAGTTCTTC

D gene: .
V gene: TRBV11-3
J gene: TRBJ1-1
CDR3 protein: CASSLRSGGNTEAFF
CDR3 DNA: TGTGCCAGCAGCTTAAGATCGGGGGGGAACACTGAAGCTTTCTTT

D gene: TRBD2
V gene: TRBV7-7
J gene: TRBJ2-5
CDR3 protein: CASSVGLAGETQYF
CDR3 DNA: TGTGCCAGCAGCGTCGGACTAGCGGGAGAGACCCAGTACTTC

D gene: TRBD1
V gene: TRBV11-2
J gene: TRBJ1-4
CDR3 protein: CASSFPGQGIEGLFF
CDR3 DNA: TGTGCCAGCAGCTTCCCGGGACAGGGGATAGAGGGACTGTTTTTT